The 20 T cell receptor beta chains below come from one sample, sequenced in a study. TCRdb redid the calling of the 5' RACE reads with MiXCR, one entry per CDR3 protein. The sample consists of approximately 40,000 distinct CDR3 sequences, roughly 31% of them appearing once. Source material: tumor-infiltrating memory CD4+ T cells sorted from the breast tumor. The subset was: memory CD4+ T cells, CD4+CD45RO+CD25-. The receptors stem from a female donor with breast cancer.

By sample fraction, this clonotype is medium-sized. The chain has TRBV9 and TRBJ2-7; the match to TRBD2 covers 7 bases. There are 16 residues in the CDR3. Per germline, CDR1 SGDLS and CDR2 YYNGEE. After removal of 4 bases from V and 5 bases from J, the junction contained 15 bases not matched to a gene. CDR3 coding DNA: TGTGCCAGCAGCCCACAACTTGCAGGTGCGGGGGACGAGCAGTACTTC. Translating gives CASSPQLAGAGDEQYF.

In its sample, this clonotype was seen many times. The CDR3, as DNA: TGTGCCAGCAGCCTGACAGGGGCTTCACACACAGATACGCAGTATTTT. This translates into CASSLTGASHTDTQYF. The V and J genes are TRBV5-6 and TRBJ2-3; 8 bases align to TRBD1. The CDR3 runs to 16 residues. After removal of 4 bases from V and 2 bases from J, the junction contained 9 bases not matched to a gene. CDR1 is SGHDT and CDR2 is YYEEEE in the germline V gene. Variable domain in full (rest from reference TRBV5-6 and TRBJ2-3): DAGVTQSPTHLIKTRGQQVTLRCSPKSGHDTVSWYQQALGQGPQFIFQYYEEEERQRGNFPDRFSGHQFPNYSSELNVNALLLGDSALYLCASSLTGASHTDTQYFGPGTRLTVL.

The chain recombines TRBV4-2 with TRBJ2-2, with D perhaps matching TRBD1 or TRBD2 (6 bases each). The V gene's germline CDR1 is LGHNA and CDR2 YNFKEQ. The ends were cut back, 0 bases at V and 2 bases at J, with 13 bases in the middle. The length of the CDR3 is 17 residues. Here the CDR3 DNA reads TGTGCCAGCAGCCAAGATCTAGGGGGGCTAAACACCGGGGAGCTGTTTTTT. Translating it yields CASSQDLGGLNTGELFF.

This CDR3 reads CARPSGAAGARGSNQPQHF. The CDR3 DNA sequence: TGTGCCAGACCATCGGGTGCAGCGGGGGCGAGGGGGAGCAATCAGCCCCAGCATTTT. This sequence joins TRBV7-2 and TRBJ1-5, with a tentative D call TRBD1 (6 bases). V lost 9 bases to trimming and J lost 1 base, with 28 bases between them. This CDR3 has 19 residues. CDR1 and CDR2 from the germline V gene are SGHTA and FQGNSA.

With regard to this clonotype: A single base separates this from a much larger clone, so it may be a read error. This rearrangement joins TRBV7-9 to TRBJ2-7; TRBD1 might be the D (6 bases). Germline CDR1 and CDR2: SEHNR and FQNEAQ (reference sequence). V was pared by 5 bases and J by 5 bases, with 22 bases between. This CDR3 spans 16 amino acids. CDR3 coding DNA: TGTGCCAGCAGCATAAACCGGGACAACGCCATCCACGAGCAGTACTTC. It yields the protein CASSINRDNAIHEQYF.

This clonotype turned up a few times. V usage is TRBV27 and J usage is TRBJ2-6; TRBD2 is a possible D gene (6 bases). V dropped 5 bases and J dropped 5 bases, with 22 bases sitting between them. Germline loops: CDR1 MNHEY, CDR2 SMNVEV (reference sequence). CDR3 length: 18 amino acids. The CDR3 nucleotides read TGTGCCAGCAGTAAATACGGGAGAGCCCTCGGAAGGGCCAACGTCCTGACTTTC. It specifies CASSKYGRALGRANVLTF.

This clonotype appeared many times. The chain has TRBV5-1 and TRBJ2-5; weak D call: TRBD1 (5 bases). The V end was cut by 7 bases, the J end by 5 bases, with 15 bases between. This CDR3 comprises 13 residues. The germline CDR1 and CDR2 sequences are SGHRS and YFSETQ. The CDR3 reads CASGLTGRETQYF. DNA of the CDR3: TGCGCCAGCGGCCTAACAGGTCGTGAGACCCAGTACTTC.

This clonotype appeared a few times. V usage is TRBV5-1 and J usage is TRBJ2-1, with TRBD2 as a possible D gene (5 bases). The CDR3 totals 13 residues. Between the trimmed V and J ends, which lost 4 bases and 2 bases, there was a span of 7 bases. Germline loops: CDR1 SGHRS, CDR2 YFSETQ. In DNA form, the CDR3 reads TGCGCCAGCAGCCTCGGGACCTACAATGAGCAGTTCTTC. Translating it yields CASSLGTYNEQFF.

The chain links TRBV20-1 to TRBJ2-5; tentatively, D is TRBD1 or TRBD2 (6 bases each). Germline V gene lookup returns CDR1 DFQATT and CDR2 SNEGSKA (reference sequence). This CDR3 is built from 14 residues. Trimming took off 3 bases at V and 7 bases at J, with 18 bases between the two ends. CDR3 coding DNA: TGCAGTGCTAGTACGGGGGCTTCGGACGGGACCCAGTACTTC. This encodes CSASTGASDGTQYF.

In the case of this clonotype: Lacking the conserved final phenylalanine or tryptophan, this CDR3 likely reflects a read error. The CDR3 reads CASTPMGEFVGTQFL. The DNA of the CDR3 is TGTGCCAGCACCCCGATGGGAGAATTCGTCGGTACGCAGTTCCTC. The rearrangement joins TRBV6-2 or TRBV6-3 to TRBJ2-1, with D possibly TRBD2 on 5 matching bases. This CDR3 has 15 residues. Germline CDR1 is MNHEY and CDR2 is SVGEGT. The V and J ends lost 7 bases and 12 bases respectively, with 25 bases between them.

A few counts support this clonotype. The chain employs TRBV28 and TRBJ2-3, with 8 bases lining up with TRBD1. The trim removed 6 bases at V and 7 bases at J, leaving 15 bases unmatched. Germline CDR1 and CDR2: MDHEN and SYDVKM. This CDR3 contains 16 residues. In DNA form, the CDR3 reads TGTGCCAGCAGGGGCTCCGGACAGGGTTCGTCTTATACGCAGTATTTT. Amino acids: CASRGSGQGSSYTQYF.

The chain uses TRBV9 and TRBJ1-2; D is possibly TRBD1 (5 bases). Germline CDR1 reads SGDLS; CDR2 reads YYNGEE. Trimming shortened V by 6 bases and J by 8 bases, and 14 bases separated the two germline ends. The CDR3 runs 12 residues. CDR3 nucleotide sequence: TGTGCCAGCACCCGGGACGGGAAAGGCTACACCTTC. It codes for CASTRDGKGYTF.

In this sample, this clonotype turned up a few times. The rearrangement uses TRBV28 and TRBJ2-2; 9 nucleotides line up with TRBD2. V trimming: 8 bases; J trimming: 5 bases; junction bases outside the gene matches: 6. This CDR3 is 14 amino acids long. Germline CDR1 is MDHEN and CDR2 is SYDVKM. CDR3 residues: CASGALAGTGELFF. CDR3 coding DNA: TGTGCCAGCGGAGCACTAGCGGGTACCGGGGAGCTGTTTTTT.

This clonotype was observed a few times. CDR3 residues: CASSRETGVTEAFF. The CDR3 coding sequence is TGCGCCAGCAGCCGCGAGACAGGGGTCACTGAAGCTTTCTTT. This chain links TRBV4-3 with TRBJ1-1; 8 bases fit TRBD1. The trim removed 4 bases at V and 4 bases at J, leaving 5 bases unmatched. Germline values: CDR1 LGHNA, CDR2 YSLEER. CDR3 size: 14 residues.

This chain uses TRBV2 with TRBJ2-7, with 9 bases aligning to TRBD1. Per the germline V gene, CDR1 is SNHLY and CDR2 is FYNNEI. The CDR3 totals 14 residues. With V trimmed by 7 bases and J by 5 bases, 9 bases remained unmatched. CDR3 region: CASMRDRVVDEQYF. Written as DNA, the CDR3 is TGTGCCAGCATGAGGGACAGGGTGGTAGACGAGCAGTACTTC.

This clonotype was counted at least ten times. Germline is not matched at one junction end, which may reflect a read error. The chain has TRBV28 and TRBJ2-5, with 9 nucleotides matching TRBD1. The V gene's germline CDR1 is MDHEN and CDR2 SYDVKM. This CDR3 contains 14 residues. The CDR3 is CASSDLRTGESGFF. As DNA, the CDR3 is TGTGCCAGCAGTGATCTTAGGACAGGGGAGTCGGGTTTCTTC.

This chain connects TRBV7-3 to TRBJ2-1; 8 bases line up with TRBD2. The CDR3 is 15 residues long. Looked up from germline, CDR1 is SGHTA and CDR2 is FQGTGA. The V segment lost 5 bases and the J segment 0 bases; nucleotides outside the gene matches: 3. DNA of the CDR3: TGTGCCAGCAGCCGAGGGACTAGCTCCTACAATGAGCAGTTCTTC. It yields the protein CASSRGTSSYNEQFF.

This chain links TRBV3-1 with TRBJ2-3, with TRBD1 matching over 8 bases. CDR3 size: 16 residues. Trimming at V came to 0 bases and at J to 3 bases, leaving 5 bases not matched to a gene. Germline V lookup: CDR1 LGHDT, CDR2 YNNKEL (reference sequence). CDR3 coding DNA: TGTGCCAGCAGCCAAGAGCCAGGGGGCTCAACAGATACGCAGTATTTT. It is translated as CASSQEPGGSTDTQYF.

This clonotype qualifies as medium-sized. The chain couples TRBV20-1 to TRBJ2-3; 12 bases are a match to TRBD2. CDR1 and CDR2 from the germline V gene are DFQATT and SNEGSKA (reference sequence). The CDR3 has 15 amino acids. After removal of 3 bases from V and 6 bases from J, the junction contained 7 bases not matched to a gene. As DNA, the CDR3 is TGCAGTGCTAGGGCCCTAGCGGGAGGGTATGATACGCAGTATTTT. Its protein product is CSARALAGGYDTQYF.

The V call is TRBV20-1, the J call TRBJ2-7; TRBD2 might be the D (7 bases). Trimming removed 6 bases from V and 3 bases from J, with 15 bases in between. CDR3 size: 13 residues. Germline CDR1 reads DFQATT; CDR2 reads SNEGSKA (reference sequence). CDR3 protein: CSAAPGGRYEQYF. The DNA for the CDR3 is TGCAGTGCAGCCCCGGGGGGCCGCTACGAGCAGTACTTC.